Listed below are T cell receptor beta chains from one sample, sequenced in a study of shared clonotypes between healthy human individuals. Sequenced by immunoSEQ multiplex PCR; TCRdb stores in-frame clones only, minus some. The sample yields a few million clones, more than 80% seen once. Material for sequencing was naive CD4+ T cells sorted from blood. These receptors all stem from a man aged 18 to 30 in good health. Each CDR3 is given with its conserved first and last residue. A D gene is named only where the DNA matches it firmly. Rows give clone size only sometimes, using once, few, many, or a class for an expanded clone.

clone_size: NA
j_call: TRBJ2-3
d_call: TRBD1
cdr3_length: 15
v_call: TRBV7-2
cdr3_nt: TGTGCCAGCAGCCCACAGGGGGCGCTGACAGATACGCAGTATTTT
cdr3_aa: CASSPQGALTDTQYF

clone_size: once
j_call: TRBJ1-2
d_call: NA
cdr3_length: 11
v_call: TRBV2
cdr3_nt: TGTGCCAGCGGAAACAACTATGGCTACACCTTC
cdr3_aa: CASGNNYGYTF

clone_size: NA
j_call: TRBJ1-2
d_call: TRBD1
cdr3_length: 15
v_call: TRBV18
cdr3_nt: TGTGCCAGCTCGGTTTCGGGACAGGGCGCGTATGGCTACACCTTC
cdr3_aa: CASSVSGQGAYGYTF

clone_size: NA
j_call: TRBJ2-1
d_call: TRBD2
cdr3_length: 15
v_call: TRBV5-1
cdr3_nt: TGCGCCAGCAGCCCCGGGACTAGCGGAAACAATGAGCAGTTCTTC
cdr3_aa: CASSPGTSGNNEQFF

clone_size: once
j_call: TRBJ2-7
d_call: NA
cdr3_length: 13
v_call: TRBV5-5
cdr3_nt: TGTGCCAGCAGCTTGGTTCGGGAGAACGAGCAGTACTTC
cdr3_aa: CASSLVRENEQYF

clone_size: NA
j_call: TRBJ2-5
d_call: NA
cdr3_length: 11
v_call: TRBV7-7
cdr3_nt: TGTGCTAGCAGCCCCCTAGAGGGCCAGTACTTC
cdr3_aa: CASSPLEGQYF

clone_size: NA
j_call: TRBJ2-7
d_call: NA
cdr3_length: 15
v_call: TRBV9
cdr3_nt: TGTGCCAGCAGCAAAGACGGAGCCCTCTTCTACGAGCAGTACTTC
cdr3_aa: CASSKDGALFYEQYF

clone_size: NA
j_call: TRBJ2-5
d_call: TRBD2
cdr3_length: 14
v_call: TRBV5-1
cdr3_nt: TGCGCCAGCAGCTCCGGACTAGCGGGAGGGTCGGAGTACTTC
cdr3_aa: CASSSGLAGGSEYF

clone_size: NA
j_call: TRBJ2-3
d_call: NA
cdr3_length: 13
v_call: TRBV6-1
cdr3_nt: TGTGCCAGCAGTCCCCGGGACATTGATACGCAGTATTTT
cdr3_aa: CASSPRDIDTQYF

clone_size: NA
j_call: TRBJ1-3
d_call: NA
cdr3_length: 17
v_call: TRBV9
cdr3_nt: TGTGCCAGCAGCGTCCGAGGGGAATTCACCTCTGGAAACACCATATATTTT
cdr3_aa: CASSVRGEFTSGNTIYF